This T cell receptor beta chain was sequenced for a study of cytotoxic CD8 clonotypes in ibrutinib-treated CLL (dated by TCRdb to the early 2020s). In terms of the full investigation: The cohort included roughly 15 treatment-naive and fewer than 12 relapsed/refractory patients; 17 to 18 were IGHV unmutated. An average of around 260,000 productive templates and around 100,000 productive rearrangements was obtained per sample. All remission and progressive disease samples were collected while patients were still receiving ibrutinib. Partial responses were observed in about 24 patients and complete responses in 2; after a median follow-up of around 68 months, remission was maintained in around 14 patients and progression was observed in roughly twelve. Of the approximately 87 people in the trial, about two dozen had longitudinal samples available. Response samples were taken after a median of approximately 13 months on treatment, ranging from about 6 to 36 months. Cryopreserved peripheral blood mononuclear cells were obtained prior to treatment, at the time of response, and at either disease progression or sustained remission.

Reading from cysteine to phenylalanine, the CDR3 counts 14 amino acids. Left in the record is the CDR3 DNA by itself, 42 bases read in frame from the first base. Ends trimmed: V by 6 bases, J by 4 bases; bases unmatched to a gene: 5. CDR1 is given as MNHEY and CDR2 as SMNVEV, both from the germline V gene (reference sequence). This specimen's time point label, per the study, means: roughly 12 months on ibrutinib. For TCR beta library preparation, approximately 1.8 micrograms of genomic DNA was extracted from cryopreserved PBMCs. Longitudinal blood samples from CLL patients receiving ibrutinib monotherapy were subjected to high-throughput TCR beta sequencing. The patients took part in an open-label, single-center phase 2 trial of ibrutinib monotherapy. A MiSeq instrument was used for deep resolution sequencing, which targeted depths ranging from 1 in 1 million up to 1 in 200,000 T cells, with coverage averaging 10x for each clonotype. TCR beta libraries were generated with the immunoSEQ hsTCRB Kit. The original methods were these. ImmunoSEQ Data Assistant and ImmunoSEQ Analyzer were used for data analysis, and V, D and J genes were assigned according to IMGT definitions. Clonality, with values ranging from 0 to 1, was calculated as one minus the normalized Shannon entropy of productive rearrangement frequencies. Public clonotype analysis was restricted to overrepresented clonotypes comprising at least 0.05% of each patient's repertoire. About a dozen age-matched healthy donor repertoires from immuneACCESS served as clonality controls. TCRdb obtained this table from immuneACCESS and retained in-frame rearrangements with V and J assigned. These tables miss some clones; where compared with another copy, unresolved V genes account for less than half of the shortfall, and the remainder is unexplained. V and J calls and clone size come straight from that table; D and trimming were deduced from the DNA. The sample has tens of thousands of clones on record, 57% of them singletons. Jointly, the top ten make up around 15% of the sample.

What the work shows at the level of the full study, not this receptor alone: Public clonotypes were rare and either shrank or stayed stable during treatment, and the rise in clonality at ibrutinib response reflected expansion of private clonotypes. Baseline clonality exceeded that of age-matched healthy donors and correlated strongly with circulating CD8+ T-cell counts. Lymph node repertoires were not examined, and the timing of sampling was not matched between patients in sustained remission and those whose disease progressed. At ibrutinib response clonality went up, during sustained remission it held steady, and at progression it dropped back toward baseline.

To note about this clone: There is no known antigen for this receptor. Nothing much larger sits one base from this clone, and base qualities are not available.

The receptor was derived from a human donor with chronic lymphocytic leukemia. The starting material was PBMCs, obtained after 12 months of ibrutinib treatment. This chain is built from TRBV27 and TRBJ2-1, and TRBD1 matches 8 of the central bases. The CDR3 protein sequence reads: CASSRGQKYNEQFF. The bases read TGTGCCAGCAGCAGGGGGCAGAAGTACAATGAGCAGTTCTTC.